One and the same sample provided the 17 T cell receptor beta chains below, sequenced in a study of cytomegalovirus exposure and HLA in healthy donors. The study ran its PCR with 60 Vbeta and 13 Jbeta primers. Sequencing used immunoSEQ multiplex PCR; TCRdb keeps in-frame clones, though not all of them. The sample contains fewer than 200,000 clones, about 80% of which appear only once. The specimen was PBMCs. The origin of the receptors is a middle-aged man in good health and CMV-seronegative.

V and J are TRBV28 and TRBJ2-1, with a tentative D call TRBD2 (5 bases). There are 15 residues in the CDR3. Germline V gene data show CDR1 as MDHEN and CDR2 as SYDVKM. Deletions cut 6 bases from V and 7 bases from J, with 19 bases between. CDR3 nucleotide sequence: TGTGCCAGCAGGTCATGGAAGGGCCGCGGGAATGAGCAGTTCTTC. The encoded protein is CASRSWKGRGNEQFF.

This clone was counted a few times. The rearrangement joins TRBV7-2 to TRBJ2-2; weak D call: TRBD1 (5 bases). The germline V and J ends were trimmed by 5 bases and 5 bases, with 6 bases remaining between them. There are 12 residues in the CDR3. Germline CDR1 and CDR2: SGHTA and FQGNSA. For the CDR3, the DNA is TGTGCCAGCAGCCCAGGGACCGGGGAGCTGTTTTTT. Its translation: CASSPGTGELFF.

The table lists this clone with a few counts. Sequence at one end of the junction differs from germline and may be a read error. The V and J genes are TRBV7-9 and TRBJ2-7; D might be TRBD1 (6 bases). This CDR3 spans 15 amino acids. CDR1 is SEHNR, CDR2 FQNEAQ, per germline (reference sequence). DNA of the CDR3: TGTTCCAGCAGCCCTACGTGGGGGCGACACTACGAGCAGTACTTC. Its protein is CSSSPTWGRHYEQYF.

This chain joins TRBV28 and TRBJ1-5; D is perhaps TRBD1 (5 bases). This CDR3 is 14 amino acids long. V dropped 1 base and J dropped 2 bases, with 6 bases sitting between them. The germline V gene has CDR1 MDHEN and CDR2 SYDVKM. The CDR3 DNA sequence: TGTGCCAGCAGTTTATTACAGGGCAATCAGCCCCAGCATTTT. Its translation is CASSLLQGNQPQHF. Full variable domain (remainder filled in from reference TRBV28 and TRBJ1-5): DVKVTQSSRYLVKRTGEKVFLECVQDMDHENMFWYRQDPGLGLRLIYFSYDVKMKEKGDIPEGYSVSREKKERFSLILESASTNQTSMYLCASSLLQGNQPQHFGDGTRLSIL.

This clone came up a few times. The chain employs TRBV23-1 and TRBJ2-7; TRBD2 is a possible D gene (6 bases). TRBV23-1 is marked as an open reading frame, function uncertain. Trimming shortened V by 2 bases and J by 6 bases, and 20 bases separated the two germline ends. The CDR3 is made up of 16 amino acids. CDR3 in amino acids: CASSQGGPSYRPEQYF. The DNA of the CDR3 is TGCGCCAGCAGTCAAGGAGGGCCCTCCTACCGCCCCGAGCAGTACTTC.

V is TRBV19 and J is TRBJ1-5, with TRBD1 matching over 9 bases. The CDR3 spans 17 residues. With 4 bases clipped from V and 0 bases from J, the junction kept 7 bases outside the gene matches. Germline assignment: CDR1 LNHDA and CDR2 SQIVND (reference sequence). The CDR3 here is CASSKSGQGFSNQPQHF. In DNA, the CDR3 is TGTGCCAGTAGTAAGTCGGGACAGGGATTTAGCAATCAGCCCCAGCATTTT.

The genes are TRBV6-1 and TRBJ2-2; 12 bases line up with TRBD2. Germline trimming cut 8 bases from V and 6 bases from J; bases unmatched to any gene: 4. CDR3 length equals 14 residues. Germline CDR1 is MNHNS and CDR2 is SASEGT. CDR3 sequence (DNA): TGTGCCAGCCAGACTAGCGGGAGTTCCGGGGAGCTGTTTTTT. Residues: CASQTSGSSGELFF.

To note about this clone: One end of the junction fails to match germline, which may point to a read error. The chain recombines TRBV7-9 with TRBJ1-4, with 11 bases that match TRBD1. This CDR3 has 14 amino acids. Germline loops: CDR1 SEHNR, CDR2 FQNEAQ (reference sequence). The CDR3 sequence is CSSRGTGGSEKLFF. For the CDR3, the DNA is TGTTCCAGCAGGGGGACAGGGGGAAGTGAAAAACTGTTTTTT.

For this clone: This CDR3 is also generated by other DNA sequences in the sample. The chain has TRBV11-3 and TRBJ2-1; 8 bases are shared with TRBD2. The trim removed 4 bases at V and 4 bases at J, leaving 6 bases unmatched. The germline CDR1 and CDR2 sequences are SGHNT and YENEEA. This CDR3 is 15 amino acids long. CDR3 sequence reads: CASSSGLASYNEQFF. The DNA of the CDR3 is TGTGCCAGCAGCTCAGGACTAGCCTCTTACAATGAGCAGTTCTTC.

This chain connects TRBV28 to TRBJ1-1, with a weak D call TRBD1 (5 bases). The CDR3 totals 13 residues. The germline V gene encodes CDR1 MDHEN and CDR2 SYDVKM. With 1 base removed from V and 6 bases from J, the gap between germline ends came to 9 bases. The CDR3 reads CASSLLGGPEAFF. DNA for the CDR3: TGTGCCAGCAGTTTATTGGGGGGACCTGAAGCTTTCTTT.

The chain carries TRBV5-1 and TRBJ2-1; 7 positions match TRBD2. The junction had 9 bases not matched to a gene; V was cut back by 0 bases and J by 6 bases. The CDR3 loop spans 16 amino acids. Germline loops: CDR1 SGHRS, CDR2 YFSETQ. The CDR3 spells CASSLVFAGEVNEQFF. The CDR3 nucleotides read TGCGCCAGCAGCTTGGTGTTTGCGGGAGAGGTCAATGAGCAGTTCTTC.

The chain uses TRBV5-4 and TRBJ1-6; D is perhaps TRBD1 (6 bases). Germline lookup yields CDR1 SGHNT and CDR2 YYREEE (reference sequence). This CDR3 is 17 amino acids long. V lost 0 bases, J lost 7 bases, and 17 bases lay in between. DNA for the CDR3: TGTGCCAGCAGCTTGGAAGGGACACGCATCGGGAATTCACCCCTCCACTTT. Translating it yields CASSLEGTRIGNSPLHF.

The J gene is TRBJ2-5, the V gene TRBV6-6, with TRBD2 matching over 11 bases. V was pared by 7 bases and J by 2 bases, with 6 bases of the junction left unmatched. The CDR3 consists of 15 residues. Germline V gives CDR1 MNHNY, CDR2 SVGAGI (reference sequence). CDR3 coding DNA: TGTGCCAGCACCGGGACTAGCGGAGCTCAAGAGACCCAGTACTTC. Its translation: CASTGTSGAQETQYF.

This clone came up a few times. The V call is TRBV5-1, the J call TRBJ1-1; 10 bases are shared with TRBD1. J was trimmed by 4 bases and V by 4 bases; bases with no gene match: 13. Germline CDR1 SGHRS, CDR2 YFSETQ. The CDR3 contains 17 residues. This chain's CDR3 is CASSEGGTGVRRTEAFF. In DNA form, the CDR3 reads TGCGCCAGCAGCGAGGGGGGGACAGGGGTACGCCGCACTGAAGCTTTCTTT.

The CDR3 sequence: CAISETSGLSYEQYF. CDR3 in DNA: TGTGCCATCAGTGAGACTAGCGGGCTCTCCTACGAGCAGTACTTC. This chain uses TRBV10-3 with TRBJ2-7; 9 bases agree with TRBD2. CDR3 size: 15 residues. Looked up from germline, CDR1 is ENHRY and CDR2 is SYGVKD. With 2 bases clipped from V and 0 bases from J, the junction kept 2 bases outside the gene matches.

Only one count was recorded for this clone. The chain employs TRBV5-6 and TRBJ1-2; weak D call: TRBD1 (5 bases). CDR1 and CDR2 (germline): SGHDT, YYEEEE. The germline V and J ends were trimmed by 7 bases and 4 bases, with 17 bases remaining between them. The CDR3 is 14 amino acids. The CDR3 here is CASGPKTVPYGYTF. CDR3 bases: TGTGCCAGCGGACCCAAGACAGTTCCCTATGGCTACACCTTC.

The chain uses TRBV28 and TRBJ2-7; weak D call: TRBD1 (6 bases). Germline V gene lookup returns CDR1 MDHEN and CDR2 SYDVKM. The CDR3 is 14 amino acids. Between the trimmed V and J ends, which lost 5 bases and 3 bases, there was a span of 14 bases. As DNA, the CDR3 is TGTGCCAGCAGTCCAGGGACAAGGATCTACGAGCAGTACTTC. Translated: CASSPGTRIYEQYF.